The clone carrying this T cell receptor (beta chain) was detected only once. Its antigen remains unidentified. This CDR3 is 17 amino acids long. With 4 bases removed from V and 4 bases from J, the gap between germline ends came to 22 bases. Per germline, CDR1 MGHRA and CDR2 YSYEKL. The sample comes from a study of T cell responses to AZD1222 COVID-19 vaccine. General study points: Just a handful of AZD1222 recipients were seropositive at baseline.

Measured with immunoSEQ multiplex PCR; TCRdb has only the in-frame clones, and not every one. Of about 180,000 clones listed, 85% to 95% are singletons. The sequences come from peripheral blood, collected 28 days after the second dose of the MenACWY control vaccine. The sequence came from an adult who received the MenACWY meningococcal vaccine as a control. The chain employs TRBV4-1 and TRBJ1-1, with TRBD1 as a possible D gene (5 bases). The CDR3 DNA sequence: TGCGCCAGCAGCCCTTATTACCGACAGCTACCGAGCACTGAAGCTTTCTTT. Residues: CASSPYYRQLPSTEAFF.